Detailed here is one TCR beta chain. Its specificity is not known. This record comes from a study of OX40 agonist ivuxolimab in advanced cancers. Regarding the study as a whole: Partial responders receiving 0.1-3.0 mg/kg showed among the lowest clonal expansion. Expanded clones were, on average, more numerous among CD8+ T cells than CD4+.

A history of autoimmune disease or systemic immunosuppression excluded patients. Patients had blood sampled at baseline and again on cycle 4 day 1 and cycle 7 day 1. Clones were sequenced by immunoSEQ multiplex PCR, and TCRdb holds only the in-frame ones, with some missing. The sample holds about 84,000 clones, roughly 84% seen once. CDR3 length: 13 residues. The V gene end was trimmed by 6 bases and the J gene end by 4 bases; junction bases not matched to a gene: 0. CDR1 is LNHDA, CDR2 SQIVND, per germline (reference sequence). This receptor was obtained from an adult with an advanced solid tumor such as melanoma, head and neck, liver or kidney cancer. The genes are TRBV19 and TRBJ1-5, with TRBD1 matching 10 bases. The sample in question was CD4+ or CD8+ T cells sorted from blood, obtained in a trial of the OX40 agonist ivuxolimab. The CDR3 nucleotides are TGTGCCAGTAGGGACAGGGGGAATCAGCCCCAGCATTTT. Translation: CASRDRGNQPQHF. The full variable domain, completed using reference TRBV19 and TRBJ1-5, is DGGITQSPKYLFRKEGQNVTLSCEQNLNHDAMYWYRQDPGQGLRLIYYSQIVNDFQKGDIAEGYSVSREKKESFPLTVTSAQKNPTAFYLCASRDRGNQPQHFGDGTRLSIL.